This entry lists 30 T cell receptor beta chains sequenced from one sample in a study of blood T cell repertoires in COVID-19 (dated by TCRdb to about 2020). Library preparation was by the immunoSEQ multiplex PCR assay. Imported from immuneACCESS, the table was reduced by TCRdb to in-frame sequences with V and J called. These copies leave out some clones; in studies compared against another copy, an unresolved V gene accounts for under half, and the cause of the remainder is not known. The sample table shows about 110,000 clones, and around 85% are seen once. The top ten clonotypes cover 1.5% to 1.8% of the sample. Specimen: peripheral blood. These receptors came from a man aged 50-60 years with acute or convalescent COVID-19.

The rearrangement joins TRBV29-1 to TRBJ1-2, with TRBD1 identical over 7 bases. V dropped 3 bases and J dropped 6; count of bases not matched to a gene: 19. Germline CDR1 and CDR2: SQVTM and ANQGSEA. The CDR3 extends over 17 amino acids. The DNA for the CDR3 is TGCAGCGTTGAGGCTGTAGAGGGGGCTTGGAAGGAGGATGGCTACACCTTC. Translating it yields CSVEAVEGAWKEDGYTF.

The chain carries TRBV28 and TRBJ1-1; tentatively, D is TRBD1 (6 bases). Between the trimmed V and J ends, which lost 7 bases and 11 bases, there was a span of 14 bases. The CDR3 is 11 residues long. In germline, CDR1 is MDHEN, CDR2 SYDVKM. The CDR3 loop is CASTDEGVAFF. CDR3 nucleotides: TGTGCCAGCACCGATGAGGGGGTGGCTTTCTTT. The full variable domain, rest sourced from reference TRBV28 and TRBJ1-1, is DVKVTQSSRYLVKRTGEKVFLECVQDMDHENMFWYRQDPGLGLRLIYFSYDVKMKEKGDIPEGYSVSREKKERFSLILESASTNQTSMYLCASTDEGVAFFGQGTRLTVV.

The chain employs TRBV28 and TRBJ1-3, with 8 bases aligning to TRBD1. The length of the CDR3 is 14 residues. The germline CDR1 and CDR2 sequences are MDHEN and SYDVKM. The junction had 8 bases not matched to a gene; V was cut back by 7 bases and J by 6 bases. As DNA, the CDR3 is TGTGCCAGCAATCCGGACAGGGAAATAAACACCATATATTTT. This gives the protein CASNPDREINTIYF. Full variable domain (remainder filled in from reference TRBV28 and TRBJ1-3): DVKVTQSSRYLVKRTGEKVFLECVQDMDHENMFWYRQDPGLGLRLIYFSYDVKMKEKGDIPEGYSVSREKKERFSLILESASTNQTSMYLCASNPDREINTIYFGEGSWLTVV.

The rearrangement joins TRBV30 to TRBJ1-2, with unresolved D. Trimming took 8 bases from V and 3 from J, leaving 13 bases between them. The CDR3 loop spans 12 amino acids. Germline values: CDR1 GTSNPN, CDR2 SVGIG (reference sequence). DNA for the CDR3: TGTGCCCTCTGGGAGGGCGACTATGGCTACACCTTC. Translated, it gives CALWEGDYGYTF.

This clone was detected a few times. V gene TRBV6-1 combines with J gene TRBJ1-6; D not resolved. V lost 4 bases and J 0 bases, leaving 19 bases between the germline ends. This CDR3 has 19 residues. Germline V gives CDR1 MNHNS, CDR2 SASEGT. The DNA for the CDR3 is TGTGCCAGCAGTGCGAAATTTGTTTCGGGGAGCTCCTATAATTCACCCCTCCACTTT. It translates to CASSAKFVSGSSYNSPLHF.

This clone was detected once. The DNA of the CDR3 is TGTGCCAGCAGCCAACCTCAGGGGCGCCAAGAGACCCAGTACTTC. It translates to CASSQPQGRQETQYF. V usage is TRBV5-5 and J usage is TRBJ2-5, with a possible D match to TRBD1 (6 bases). The CDR3 totals 15 residues. V lost 4 bases and J lost 1, with 14 bases in between. The germline V gene has CDR1 SGHKS and CDR2 YYEKEE (reference sequence).

This chain uses TRBV2 with TRBJ2-7; TRBD2 aligns across 11 bases. V trimming: 11 bases; J trimming: 2 bases; junction bases outside the gene matches: 14. Germline CDR1 and CDR2: SNHLY and FYNNEI. The CDR3 totals 16 residues. Here the CDR3 DNA reads TGTGCCGTTGCCCCGCCGACTAGCGGGAAAACCTACGAGCAGTACTTC. The encoded protein is CAVAPPTSGKTYEQYF.

The chain combines TRBV19 with TRBJ2-3, with 12 nucleotides matching TRBD2. Germline V gene data show CDR1 as LNHDA and CDR2 as SQIVND (reference sequence). With 4 bases clipped from V and 2 bases from J, the junction kept 1 base outside the gene matches. The CDR3 has 15 residues. CDR3 amino acids: CASSRLAGDTDTQYF. Written as DNA, the CDR3 is TGTGCCAGTAGTAGACTAGCGGGGGACACAGATACGCAGTATTTT.

The rearrangement joins TRBV9 to TRBJ2-5, with D unclear. The ends were cut back, 0 bases at V and 2 bases at J, with 8 bases in the middle. CDR1 and CDR2 from the germline V gene are SGDLS and YYNGEE. This CDR3 contains 14 residues. Here the CDR3 DNA reads TGTGCCAGCAGCGTAGGGATCAGGCAAGAGACCCAGTACTTC. Protein sequence: CASSVGIRQETQYF.

The chain has TRBV10-1 and TRBJ2-7; 7 bases are shared with TRBD1. Germline V CDR1 and CDR2: WNHNN, SYGVQD (reference sequence). Losses at the gene ends were 6 bases for V and 0 bases for J; bases not matched to a gene: 8. This CDR3 spans 15 amino acids. DNA of the CDR3: TGCGCCAGCAGCCCTACAGGGGTCCCCTCCTACGAGCAGTACTTC. The encoded protein is CASSPTGVPSYEQYF.

This clone was recorded at least ten times. The chain carries TRBV10-2 and TRBJ2-7, with TRBD2 matching 7 bases. Germline assignment: CDR1 WSHSY and CDR2 SAAADI. The junction had 1 base not matched to a gene; V was cut back by 5 bases and J by 3 bases. The CDR3 covers 12 residues. The CDR3 spells CASSPSGYEQYF. DNA of the CDR3: TGCGCCAGCAGTCCTAGCGGCTACGAGCAGTACTTC.

The gene calls are TRBV27 and TRBJ2-7; a weak D match, TRBD2 (7 bases). Between the trimmed V and J ends, which lost 10 bases and 4 bases, there was a span of 17 bases. There are 13 residues in the CDR3. CDR1 and CDR2 from the germline V gene are MNHEY and SMNVEV (reference sequence). The CDR3 bases are TGTGCCACTAAGGGGCGGGGGCGTTACGAGCAGTACGTC. Protein product: CATKGRGRYEQYV.

The table lists this clone with a few counts. V is TRBV5-6 and J is TRBJ1-2; D is unresolved. V gave up 4 bases and J gave up 5 bases, with 12 bases separating them. Germline CDR1 SGHDT, CDR2 YYEEEE. This CDR3 is built from 13 residues. The CDR3 is CASSPNYGYGYTF. The CDR3 region has the DNA TGTGCCAGCAGCCCGAACTACGGGTATGGCTACACCTTC.

The V gene is TRBV5-1, the J gene TRBJ2-1, with 10 bases that match TRBD1. Trimming took 3 bases from V and 6 from J; bases not matched to a gene: 9. Germline CDR1 is SGHRS and CDR2 is YFSETQ. This CDR3 is 16 amino acids long. The DNA of the CDR3 is TGCGCCAGCAGCTCCTCCGGGACAGGGGTTCGCAATGAGCAGTTCTTC. It yields the protein CASSSSGTGVRNEQFF.

This clone was counted only a few times. This chain uses TRBV10-3 with TRBJ1-2; 8 positions match TRBD1. V was pared by 3 bases and J by 8 bases, with 14 bases of the junction left unmatched. Germline values: CDR1 ENHRY, CDR2 SYGVKD. The CDR3 covers 16 residues. The CDR3 protein is CAISDAGLTGEGGYTF. DNA for the CDR3: TGTGCCATCAGTGATGCCGGACTGACAGGGGAAGGCGGCTACACCTTC.

The chain couples TRBV29-1 to TRBJ2-2; 9 nucleotides agree with TRBD2. CDR1 and CDR2 from the germline V gene are SQVTM and ANQGSEA. CDR3 length equals 12 residues. The trim removed 6 bases at V and 9 bases at J, leaving 5 bases unmatched. DNA of the CDR3: TGCAGCGTCGCGGGGGGGGCGAGGGAGCTGTTTTTT. Protein product: CSVAGGARELFF.

The chain combines TRBV19 with TRBJ2-1; D may be TRBD2 (5 bases). V was cut by 3 bases and J by 0 bases, with 12 bases left in between. The germline V gene has CDR1 LNHDA and CDR2 SQIVND (reference sequence). The CDR3 extends over 16 amino acids. CDR3 in DNA: TGTGCCAGTAGTATTGTTGGGGAGAGCTCCTACAATGAGCAGTTCTTC. Amino acid sequence: CASSIVGESSYNEQFF.

CDR3 coding DNA: TGTGCCAGCAGCTTAGCCGGGACAGTCTCCTACGAGCAGTACTTC. It yields the protein CASSLAGTVSYEQYF. The chain is built from TRBV7-2 and TRBJ2-7; 7 nucleotides line up with TRBD1. Looked up from germline, CDR1 is SGHTA and CDR2 is FQGNSA. V lost 0 bases, J lost 0 bases, and 2 bases stayed unmatched. CDR3 length equals 15 residues.

This clone turned up a few times. The J gene is TRBJ2-1, the V gene TRBV2; TRBD2 aligns across 7 bases. This CDR3 has 14 residues. V was pared by 8 bases and J by 0 bases, with 4 bases of the junction left unmatched. CDR1 and CDR2 (germline): SNHLY, FYNNEI. The CDR3 coding sequence is TGTGCCAGCGGGCGGGGGATCTCCTACAATGAGCAGTTCTTC. It specifies CASGRGISYNEQFF. Drawing the rest from reference TRBV2 and TRBJ2-1, the complete variable domain is EPEVTQTPSHQVTQMGQEVILRCVPISNHLYFYWYRQILGQKVEFLVSFYNNEISEKSEIFDDQFSVERPDGSNFTLKIRSTKLEDSAMYFCASGRGISYNEQFFGPGTRLTVL.

The chain uses TRBV9 and TRBJ2-2, with a possible D match to TRBD2 (6 bases). Trimming took off 3 bases at V and 3 bases at J, with 15 bases between the two ends. The CDR3 is 16 residues long. Germline V gene sequence: CDR1 SGDLS, CDR2 YYNGEE. The CDR3 spells CASSANRRVDTGELFF. In DNA form, the CDR3 reads TGTGCCAGCAGCGCCAACCGGAGGGTGGACACCGGGGAGCTGTTTTTT.

This clone has more than one count but fewer than ten. The gene calls are TRBV19 and TRBJ1-1, with no clear D. The CDR3 length is 12 residues. CDR1 and CDR2 from the germline V gene are LNHDA and SQIVND (reference sequence). Trimming pared 7 bases from V and 3 bases from J, leaving 9 bases between. This CDR3 is CASTKQDTEAFF. The CDR3, as DNA: TGTGCCAGTACCAAACAAGACACTGAAGCTTTCTTT. Variable domain in full (rest from reference TRBV19 and TRBJ1-1): DGGITQSPKYLFRKEGQNVTLSCEQNLNHDAMYWYRQDPGQGLRLIYYSQIVNDFQKGDIAEGYSVSREKKESFPLTVTSAQKNPTAFYLCASTKQDTEAFFGQGTRLTVV.

This chain's CDR3 is CASSWSGGTYNEQFF. CDR3 nucleotides: TGCGCCAGCAGCTGGTCAGGGGGGACCTACAATGAGCAGTTCTTC. The chain combines TRBV5-1 with TRBJ2-1, with D possibly TRBD1 on 7 matching bases. Trimming removed 3 bases from V and 2 bases from J, with 12 bases in between. This CDR3 has 15 amino acids. Germline CDR1 SGHRS, CDR2 YFSETQ.

The chain has TRBV7-3 and TRBJ2-6; 12 bases are shared with TRBD2. Germline values: CDR1 SGHTA, CDR2 FQGTGA. The CDR3 spans 18 residues. Trimming took 4 bases from V and 0 from J; bases not matched to a gene: 4. CDR3 DNA sequence: TGTGCCAGCAGCTCCGGACTAGCGGGGCTCTCTGGGGCCAACGTCCTGACTTTC. Protein: CASSSGLAGLSGANVLTF.

The chain couples TRBV19 to TRBJ1-1, with D perhaps matching TRBD1 (6 bases). The germline V gene encodes CDR1 LNHDA and CDR2 SQIVND (reference sequence). Trimming took off 0 bases at V and 3 bases at J, with 14 bases between the two ends. The CDR3 has 16 amino acids. The chain's CDR3 is CASSIELTGPDTEAFF. CDR3 coding DNA: TGTGCCAGTAGTATAGAACTGACAGGCCCGGACACTGAAGCTTTCTTT.

The rearrangement links TRBV5-1 to TRBJ1-1; no clear D. The germline V gene has CDR1 SGHRS and CDR2 YFSETQ. Trimming took 1 base from V and 2 from J, leaving 12 bases between them. The CDR3 length is 15 residues. CDR3 DNA sequence: TGCGCCAGCAGCTTGATTATTGCGGGAAACACTGAAGCTTTCTTT. Protein: CASSLIIAGNTEAFF. Variable domain in full (rest from reference TRBV5-1 and TRBJ1-1): KAGVTQTPRYLIKTRGQQVTLSCSPISGHRSVSWYQQTPGQGLQFLFEYFSETQRNKGNFPGRFSGRQFSNSRSEMNVSTLELGDSALYLCASSLIIAGNTEAFFGQGTRLTVV.

The chain carries TRBV5-1 and TRBJ1-5; 11 bases align to TRBD1. Unmatched junction bases numbered 8, after V lost 0 bases and J lost 9 bases. This CDR3 comprises 16 residues. CDR1 is SGHRS, CDR2 YFSETQ, per germline. DNA for the CDR3: TGCGCCAGCAGCTTGGAGGGACCGGGACAGGGGGGGCCCCAGCATTTT. This sequence encodes CASSLEGPGQGGPQHF.

In this sample, this clone turned up a few times. The V call is TRBV5-1, the J call TRBJ1-2, with 7 bases identical to TRBD1. The CDR3 sequence is 15 residues long. In germline, CDR1 is SGHRS, CDR2 YFSETQ. The trim removed 0 bases at V and 4 bases at J, leaving 6 bases unmatched. Here the CDR3 DNA reads TGCGCCAGCAGCTTGGGGCAGGGGGTTGGCTATGGCTACACCTTC. Protein: CASSLGQGVGYGYTF.

There are a few counts of this clone. The genes are TRBV2 and TRBJ2-7; D ambiguous. The V gene's germline CDR1 is SNHLY and CDR2 FYNNEI. With 4 bases removed from V and 6 bases from J, the gap between germline ends came to 13 bases. The CDR3 spans 13 residues. CDR3 coding DNA: TGTGCCAGCAGTGCGCGGATCCCGAGCGAGCAGTACGTC. Encoded protein: CASSARIPSEQYV.

This chain uses TRBV27 with TRBJ1-2; TRBD1 agrees at 9 bases. Germline V CDR1 and CDR2: MNHEY, SMNVEV (reference sequence). The CDR3 spans 15 residues. Losses at the gene ends were 7 bases for V and 6 bases for J; bases not matched to a gene: 12. CDR3 in amino acids: CASTPSGTGPDGYTF. The CDR3 coding sequence is TGTGCCAGCACCCCATCCGGGACAGGGCCGGATGGCTACACCTTC.

This clone was detected only once. The rearrangement links TRBV10-1 to TRBJ1-5; 7 bases map to TRBD1. The trim removed 6 bases at V and 4 bases at J, leaving 3 bases unmatched. In germline, CDR1 is WNHNN, CDR2 SYGVQD (reference sequence). This CDR3 comprises 13 residues. The CDR3 here is CASSPQGNQPQHF. DNA of the CDR3: TGCGCCAGCAGCCCACAGGGGAATCAGCCCCAGCATTTT.